The T cell receptor beta chain described here comes from a study of T cell changes during pregnancy in multiple sclerosis. The V segment lost 2 bases and the J segment 6 bases; nucleotides outside the gene matches: 9. Per germline, CDR1 MNHEY and CDR2 SMNVEV (reference sequence). The CDR3 is 16 amino acids. Some clones are missing from TCRdb's copy, which holds only in-frame ones; the method was immunoSEQ multiplex PCR. This sample has fewer than 90,000 clones, with 90% to 95% found just once. The TCR comes from a female donor with multiple sclerosis, enrolled in a pregnancy study. The input for sequencing was peripheral blood, taken in the first trimester of pregnancy. V gene TRBV27 combines with J gene TRBJ2-2; 7 bases map to TRBD2. The CDR3 nucleotides read TGTGCCAGCAGTTTAAATCCTAGCGGCTACGCCGGGGAGCTGTTTTTT. Protein product: CASSLNPSGYAGELFF.